One and the same sample provided the 26 T cell receptor beta chains below, sequenced in a study of regulatory T cells in long-lasting Graves disease. To make TCR beta libraries, researchers used iRepertoire HTBI primers and Arm-PCR of CDR3 regions. TCRdb reprocessed the multiplex PCR reads via MiXCR and lists one record per CDR3 protein. The sample carries around 400,000 distinct CDR3 sequences, roughly a sixth recorded once. Time point reported: newly diagnosed GD, antithyroid drugs for less than 3 months. PBMC-extracted RNA yielded the TCR library. The source was peripheral blood mononuclear cells (PBMCs), collected at new diagnosis, from a patient treated with antithyroid drugs. These TCRs come from a female donor with Graves disease.

Ten or more counts support this clonotype. The gene calls are TRBV27 and TRBJ1-5, with a possible D match to TRBD1 (6 bases). This CDR3 has 14 amino acids. Germline loops: CDR1 MNHEY, CDR2 SMNVEV (reference sequence). V lost 0 bases and J 6 bases, leaving 9 bases between the germline ends. CDR3 nucleotides: TGTGCCAGCAGTTTATCGTACAGGGCTCAGCCCCAGCATTTT. Protein product: CASSLSYRAQPQHF.

This clonotype was counted at least ten times. The chain is built from TRBV6-1 and TRBJ2-5; 7 bases fit TRBD2. CDR3 length equals 15 residues. Germline lookup yields CDR1 MNHNS and CDR2 SASEGT. The CDR3 sequence is CASVGLPGGRETQYF. The CDR3 nucleotides read TGTGCGTCGGTCGGTCTTCCGGGAGGACGAGAGACCCAGTACTTC.

This clonotype has only a few counts. This rearrangement joins TRBV3-1 to TRBJ2-1, with D unclear. The V and J ends lost 4 bases and 9 bases respectively, with 16 bases between them. This CDR3 contains 14 residues. CDR1 LGHDT and CDR2 YNNKEL come from the germline V gene (reference sequence). The CDR3 DNA sequence: TGTGCCAGCAGCCCACCTAATTTTCATGGTGAGCAGTTCTTC. Protein sequence: CASSPPNFHGEQFF.

This clonotype was observed many times. This sequence joins TRBV20-1 and TRBJ2-7, with 9 bases lining up with TRBD2. This CDR3 has 15 amino acids. V trimming: 0 bases; J trimming: 2 bases; junction bases outside the gene matches: 5. Germline V gene lookup returns CDR1 DFQATT and CDR2 SNEGSKA (reference sequence). CDR3: CSARDRLAETYEQYF. The CDR3 nucleotides read TGCAGTGCTAGAGACCGACTAGCGGAGACCTACGAGCAGTACTTC.

In its sample, this clonotype was seen many times. This chain links TRBV3-1 with TRBJ1-2; D is ambiguous. Germline loops: CDR1 LGHDT, CDR2 YNNKEL (reference sequence). Between the trimmed V and J ends, which lost 0 bases and 8 bases, there was a span of 10 bases. The CDR3 sequence is 13 residues long. The CDR3: CASSQEGGNGYTF. CDR3 bases: TGTGCCAGCAGCCAAGAAGGCGGGAACGGCTACACCTTC.

This clonotype showed up many times. This chain links TRBV12-5 with TRBJ1-4; D perhaps matches TRBD1 (6 bases). Germline CDR1 is LGHNT and CDR2 is FRNRAP. V lost 7 bases to trimming and J lost 3 bases, with 24 bases between them. This CDR3 is 18 amino acids long. CDR3 nucleotide sequence: TGTGCTAGTGCCCCTCCTCTCAGGGGAAATCAAGCTAATGAAAAACTGTTTTTT. This codes for CASAPPLRGNQANEKLFF.

This clonotype has at least ten counts. This rearrangement joins TRBV6-2 or TRBV6-3 to TRBJ1-2, with 7 bases identical to TRBD1. This CDR3 spans 15 amino acids. Trimming at V came to 2 bases and at J to 4 bases, leaving 7 bases not matched to a gene. CDR1 MNHEY and CDR2 SVGEGT come from the germline V gene. In DNA form, the CDR3 reads TGTGCCAGCAGTTACCGACAGGGTTGGGCCTATGGCTACACCTTC. Protein product: CASSYRQGWAYGYTF.

In its sample, this clonotype was seen many times. The chain employs TRBV7-2 and TRBJ2-3; D is unresolved. Trimming stripped 3 bases from V and 0 bases from J, with 7 bases between. The CDR3 consists of 14 residues. The germline gives CDR1 SGHTA, CDR2 FQGNSA. The CDR3 loop is CASSFSRSTDTQYF. In nucleotides, the CDR3 is TGTGCCAGCAGCTTCTCCCGCAGCACAGATACGCAGTATTTT.

This clonotype has ten or more counts. The V call is TRBV3-1, the J call TRBJ1-5; no definite D call. V shed 2 bases and J shed 7 bases, with 12 bases lying between them. This CDR3 comprises 14 residues. Germline V lookup: CDR1 LGHDT, CDR2 YNNKEL (reference sequence). The chain's CDR3 is CASSQTILAQPQHF. CDR3 sequence (DNA): TGTGCCAGCAGCCAAACCATATTGGCGCAGCCCCAGCATTTT.

This clonotype was detected ten times or more. This chain links TRBV5-1 with TRBJ1-1; 7 bases map to TRBD1. The CDR3 spans 14 residues. Per the germline V gene, CDR1 is SGHRS and CDR2 is YFSETQ. The V segment lost 1 base and the J segment 3 bases; nucleotides outside the gene matches: 3. The DNA of the CDR3 is TGCGCCAGCAGCTTGCGCAGGGGGGACACTGAAGCTTTCTTT. It yields the protein CASSLRRGDTEAFF. The complete variable domain, with remaining parts taken from reference TRBV5-1 and TRBJ1-1, reads KAGVTQTPRYLIKTRGQQVTLSCSPISGHRSVSWYQQTPGQGLQFLFEYFSETQRNKGNFPGRFSGRQFSNSRSEMNVSTLELGDSALYLCASSLRRGDTEAFFGQGTRLTVV.

This clonotype was seen a few times. The chain links TRBV14 to TRBJ2-3, with D perhaps assigned TRBD1 or TRBD2 (5 bases each). Germline V CDR1 and CDR2: SGHDN, FVKESK. Trimming left V 5 bases short and J 6 bases short, with 21 bases between. This CDR3 is built from 16 residues. The DNA for the CDR3 is TGTGCCAGCAGCTTAAGGACATCGGAACTAGTGGATACGCAGTATTTT. Translated, it gives CASSLRTSELVDTQYF.

This clonotype was found many times. This rearrangement joins TRBV5-6 to TRBJ1-1, with D possibly matching TRBD1 (5 bases). Germline lookup yields CDR1 SGHDT and CDR2 YYEEEE. The V gene lost 3 bases and the J gene lost 3 bases, with 15 bases spanning the gap. The CDR3 runs 15 residues. CDR3 nucleotides: TGTGCCAGCAGCTCGATCCGGGACGGGGACACTGAAGCTTTCTTT. Translation gives CASSSIRDGDTEAFF. The whole variable domain, filled in from reference TRBV5-6 and TRBJ1-1, reads DAGVTQSPTHLIKTRGQQVTLRCSPKSGHDTVSWYQQALGQGPQFIFQYYEEEERQRGNFPDRFSGHQFPNYSSELNVNALLLGDSALYLCASSSIRDGDTEAFFGQGTRLTVV.

This clonotype was detected only a few times. The rearrangement joins TRBV9 to TRBJ2-7; tentatively, D is TRBD2 (6 bases). Trimming left V 7 bases short and J 5 bases short, with 25 bases between. Germline V gives CDR1 SGDLS, CDR2 YYNGEE. This CDR3 comprises 16 residues. In DNA, the CDR3 is TGTGCCAGCGGTCCCACGTGGGGCGGGAATGCCCACGAGCAGTACTTC. Protein: CASGPTWGGNAHEQYF.

Ten or more counts support this clonotype. The rearrangement joins TRBV5-5 to TRBJ1-5; tentatively, D is TRBD1 (5 bases). The germline V gene encodes CDR1 SGHKS and CDR2 YYEKEE (reference sequence). V gave up 0 bases and J gave up 1 base, with 20 bases separating them. The CDR3 totals 19 residues. The CDR3 reads CASSLGGGVGWRSNQPQHF. For the CDR3, the DNA is TGTGCCAGCAGCTTGGGTGGGGGTGTGGGCTGGAGGAGCAATCAGCCCCAGCATTTT.

This clonotype was detected ten times or more. This chain uses TRBV9 with TRBJ1-2; D might be TRBD1 (6 bases). Germline CDR1 and CDR2: SGDLS and YYNGEE. Trimming cost V 4 bases and J 6 bases, with 22 bases left between them. The CDR3 runs to 16 residues. This CDR3 is CASSSRGRGGENGYTF. DNA of the CDR3: TGTGCCAGCAGCTCCCGGGGGAGGGGGGGCGAGAATGGCTACACCTTC. Based on the CDR3 plus reference TRBV9 and TRBJ1-2, the full variable domain is DSGVTQTPKHLITATGQRVTLRCSPRSGDLSVYWYQQSLDQGLQFLIQYYNGEERAKGNILERFSAQQFPDLHSELNLSSLELGDSALYFCASSSRGRGGENGYTFGSGTRLTVV.

This clonotype was counted at least ten times. The chain joins TRBV4-3 to TRBJ1-5; a weak D match, TRBD1 (5 bases). V was cut by 0 bases and J by 6 bases, with 9 bases left in between. The CDR3 is made up of 14 amino acids. Germline V gene sequence: CDR1 LGHNA, CDR2 YSLEER. The CDR3 loop is CASSQDRGGQPQHF. DNA of the CDR3: TGCGCCAGCAGCCAAGATCGGGGGGGTCAGCCCCAGCATTTT.

About this clonotype: Germline and junction disagree at one end, which may indicate a read error. This sequence joins TRBV12-5 and TRBJ2-1; 8 nucleotides align to TRBD2. Germline V gives CDR1 LGHNT, CDR2 FRNRAP. This CDR3 contains 12 residues. CDR3 sequence (DNA): TGTGCTAGTGGTTTGGCCTCACTAGCGGAAGCATTC. It specifies CASGLASLAEAF.

A word on this clonotype: It may be a read error: a sequence one base away is much more abundant. This rearrangement joins TRBV2 to TRBJ1-5; no clear D gene. The CDR3 spans 14 residues. Germline CDR1 and CDR2: SNHLY and FYNNEI. Trimming stripped 6 bases from V and 0 bases from J, with 9 bases between. CDR3 sequence (DNA): TGTGCCAGCAGGGTAACATTTAGCAATCAGCCCCAGCATTTT. Residues: CASRVTFSNQPQHF.

This clonotype was recorded many times. The chain carries TRBV6-1 and TRBJ2-3, with 7 bases that match TRBD2. J lost 1 base, V lost 3 bases, and 4 bases had no gene match. CDR3 length equals 15 residues. From germline, CDR1 is MNHNS and CDR2 SASEGT. The CDR3 region is CASSDLTSGTDTQYF. CDR3 sequence (DNA): TGTGCCAGCAGTGACTTAACTAGCGGCACAGATACGCAGTATTTT.

The genes are TRBV3-1 and TRBJ1-1; D remains unclear. The CDR3 contains 15 residues. Germline V gene data show CDR1 as LGHDT and CDR2 as YNNKEL (reference sequence). V was trimmed by 1 base and J by 5 bases, leaving 14 bases between them. CDR3 DNA sequence: TGTGCCAGCAGCCAAGTTCCTCGACGAAAGACTGAAGCTTTCTTT. This gives the protein CASSQVPRRKTEAFF.

Ten or more counts support this clonotype. The V call is TRBV3-1, the J call TRBJ2-3; D is unclear. Germline assignment: CDR1 LGHDT and CDR2 YNNKEL (reference sequence). V was cut by 1 base and J by 3 bases, with 11 bases left in between. The CDR3 is made up of 15 amino acids. CDR3 region: CASSQVDMGTDTQYF. The DNA of the CDR3 is TGTGCCAGCAGCCAAGTCGACATGGGGACAGATACGCAGTATTTT.

This clonotype has ten or more counts. The genes are TRBV2 and TRBJ2-7; tentative D call: TRBD2 (5 bases). The CDR3 is made up of 16 amino acids. V dropped 0 bases and J dropped 1 base, with 13 bases sitting between them. The germline V gene encodes CDR1 SNHLY and CDR2 FYNNEI. The CDR3: CASSEALRRVSYEQYF. CDR3 in DNA: TGTGCCAGCAGTGAAGCGTTGCGGCGGGTTTCCTACGAGCAGTACTTC. The entire variable domain, with the rest obtained from reference TRBV2 and TRBJ2-7, is as follows: EPEVTQTPSHQVTQMGQEVILRCVPISNHLYFYWYRQILGQKVEFLVSFYNNEISEKSEIFDDQFSVERPDGSNFTLKIRSTKLEDSAMYFCASSEALRRVSYEQYFGPGTRLTVT.

The sample holds many counts of this clonotype. The chain employs TRBV4-2 and TRBJ1-5, with a weak D call TRBD1 (5 bases). The CDR3 extends over 15 amino acids. The V gene's germline CDR1 is LGHNA and CDR2 YNFKEQ. Trimming took 2 bases from V and 5 from J, leaving 13 bases between them. CDR3 residues: CASSQRGGMHQPQHF. Here the CDR3 DNA reads TGTGCCAGCAGCCAACGGGGCGGAATGCATCAGCCCCAGCATTTT.

With respect to this clonotype: A single base separates this from a much larger clone, so it may be a read error. The chain uses TRBV11-2 and TRBJ2-2; 12 bases agree with TRBD2. J was trimmed by 4 bases and V by 3 bases; bases with no gene match: 3. CDR1 SGHAT and CDR2 FQNNGV come from the germline V gene. CDR3 size: 16 residues. In nucleotides, the CDR3 is TGTGCCAGCAGCTTGTCTAGCGGGAGGGCCACCGGGGAGCTGTTTTTT. Protein sequence: CASSLSSGRATGELFF.

This clonotype was seen a few times. The rearrangement uses TRBV27 and TRBJ1-4; TRBD1 aligns across 10 bases. The CDR3 contains 14 residues. The germline CDR1 and CDR2 sequences are MNHEY and SMNVEV (reference sequence). Losses at the gene ends were 5 bases for V and 8 bases for J; bases not matched to a gene: 5. CDR3 loop: CASSMGQGMEKLFF. CDR3 DNA sequence: TGTGCCAGCAGTATGGGACAGGGGATGGAAAAACTGTTTTTT.

This clonotype was seen many times. The chain has TRBV6-2 or TRBV6-3 and TRBJ2-1, with D possibly being TRBD1 (6 bases). Per germline, CDR1 MNHEY and CDR2 SVGEGT. The CDR3 has 15 residues. V lost 5 bases to trimming and J lost 3 bases, with 14 bases between them. The CDR3: CASSDGAGDYNEQFF. The CDR3 DNA is TGTGCCAGCAGTGACGGGGCAGGGGACTACAATGAGCAGTTCTTC.